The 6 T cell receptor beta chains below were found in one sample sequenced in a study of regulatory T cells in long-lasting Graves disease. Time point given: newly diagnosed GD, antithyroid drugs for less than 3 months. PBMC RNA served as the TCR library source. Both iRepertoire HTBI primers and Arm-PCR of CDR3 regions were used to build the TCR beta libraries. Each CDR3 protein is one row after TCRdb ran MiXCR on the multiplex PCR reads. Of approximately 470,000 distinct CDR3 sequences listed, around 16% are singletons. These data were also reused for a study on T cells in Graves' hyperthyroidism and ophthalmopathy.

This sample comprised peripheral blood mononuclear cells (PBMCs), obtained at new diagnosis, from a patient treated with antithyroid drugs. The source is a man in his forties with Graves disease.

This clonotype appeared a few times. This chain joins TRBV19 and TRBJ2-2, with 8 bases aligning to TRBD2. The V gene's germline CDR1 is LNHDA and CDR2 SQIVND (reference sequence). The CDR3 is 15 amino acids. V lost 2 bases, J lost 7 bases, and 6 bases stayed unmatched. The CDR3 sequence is CASSIPAGAVGELFF. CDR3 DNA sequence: TGTGCCAGTAGTATACCAGCGGGAGCAGTCGGGGAGCTGTTTTTT.

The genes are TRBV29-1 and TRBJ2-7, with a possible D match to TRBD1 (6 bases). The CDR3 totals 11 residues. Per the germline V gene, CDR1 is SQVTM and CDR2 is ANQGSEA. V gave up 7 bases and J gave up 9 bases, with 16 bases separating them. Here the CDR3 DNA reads TGCAGCGGAGAGAGCAGGGGCGGGCAGTACTTC. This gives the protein CSGESRGGQYF.

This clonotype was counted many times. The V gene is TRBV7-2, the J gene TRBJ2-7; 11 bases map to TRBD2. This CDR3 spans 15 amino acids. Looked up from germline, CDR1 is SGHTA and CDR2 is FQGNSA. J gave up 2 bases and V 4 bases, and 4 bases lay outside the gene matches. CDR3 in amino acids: CASSSLAGGPYEQYF. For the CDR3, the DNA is TGTGCCAGCAGCTCTTTAGCGGGAGGGCCCTACGAGCAGTACTTC.

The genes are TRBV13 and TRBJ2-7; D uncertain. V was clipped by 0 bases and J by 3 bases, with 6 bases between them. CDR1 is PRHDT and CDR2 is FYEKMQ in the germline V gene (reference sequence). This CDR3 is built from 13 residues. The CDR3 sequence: CASSLGGNYEQYF. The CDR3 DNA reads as TGTGCCAGCAGCTTAGGGGGAAACTACGAGCAGTACTTC.

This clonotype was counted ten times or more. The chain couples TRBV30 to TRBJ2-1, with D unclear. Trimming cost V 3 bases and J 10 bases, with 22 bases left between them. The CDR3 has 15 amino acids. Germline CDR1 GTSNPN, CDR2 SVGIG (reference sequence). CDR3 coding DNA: TGTGCCTGGAGGGCGGTTGCGGTCGGAAAATGGGAGCAGTTCTTC. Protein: CAWRAVAVGKWEQFF.

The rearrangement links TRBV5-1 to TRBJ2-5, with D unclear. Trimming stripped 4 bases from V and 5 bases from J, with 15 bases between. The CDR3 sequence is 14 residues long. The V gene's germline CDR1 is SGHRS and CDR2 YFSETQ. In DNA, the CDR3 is TGCGCCAGCAGCATGACACAACTGATGGAGACCCAGTACTTC. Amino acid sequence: CASSMTQLMETQYF. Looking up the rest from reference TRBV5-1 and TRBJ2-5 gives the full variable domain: KAGVTQTPRYLIKTRGQQVTLSCSPISGHRSVSWYQQTPGQGLQFLFEYFSETQRNKGNFPGRFSGRQFSNSRSEMNVSTLELGDSALYLCASSMTQLMETQYFGPGTRLLVL.